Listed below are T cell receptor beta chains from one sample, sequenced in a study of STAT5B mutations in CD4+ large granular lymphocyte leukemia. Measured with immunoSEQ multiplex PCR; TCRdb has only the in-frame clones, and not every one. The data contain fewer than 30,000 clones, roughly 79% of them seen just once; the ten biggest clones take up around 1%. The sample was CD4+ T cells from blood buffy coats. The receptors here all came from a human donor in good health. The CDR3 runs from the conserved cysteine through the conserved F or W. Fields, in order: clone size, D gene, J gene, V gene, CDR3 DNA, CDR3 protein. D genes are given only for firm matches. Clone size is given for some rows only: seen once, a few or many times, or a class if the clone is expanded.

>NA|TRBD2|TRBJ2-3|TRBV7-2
TGTGCCAGCAGCTTCCGACTAGCGGGGGATGGCACAGATACGCAGTATTTT
CASSFRLAGDGTDTQYF
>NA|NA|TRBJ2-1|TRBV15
TGTGCCACCAGCCCCAATAGGGTTGCCTACAATGAGCAGTTCTTC
CATSPNRVAYNEQFF
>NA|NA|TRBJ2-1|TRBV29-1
TGCAGCGTTGAGAATTACAATGAGCAGTTCTTC
CSVENYNEQFF
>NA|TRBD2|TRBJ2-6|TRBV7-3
TGTGCCAGCAGCTCTCTAGCGGGGGGGCTTGGGGCCAACGTCCTGACTTTC
CASSSLAGGLGANVLTF
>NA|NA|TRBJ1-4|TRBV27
TGTGCCAGCAGGCCCCAGGGAAATGAAAAACTGTTTTTT
CASRPQGNEKLFF
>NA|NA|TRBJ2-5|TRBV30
TGTGCCTGGAGTGTAACAGGGCTAGCGGCTGGCATTGAGCAAAGTGGGACCCAGTACTTC
CAWSVTGLAAGIEQSGTQYF
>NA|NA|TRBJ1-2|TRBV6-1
TGTGCCAGCAGGAGACCGACCTCCAATAACTATGGCTACACCTTC
CASRRPTSNNYGYTF
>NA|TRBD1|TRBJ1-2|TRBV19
TGTGCCACTTGGACGGGGACAGGGTGGTATGGCTACACCTTC
CATWTGTGWYGYTF
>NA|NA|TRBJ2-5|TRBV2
TGTGCCAGCAGTGAATCGGCGAGGGGGCAAGAGACCCAGTACTTC
CASSESARGQETQYF
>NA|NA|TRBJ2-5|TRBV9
TGTGCCAGCAGCGTAGGGGACCAAGAGACCCAGTACTTC
CASSVGDQETQYF
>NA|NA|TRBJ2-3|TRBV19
TGTGCCAGTAGTCTTCAACTAGGGGCCACAGATACGCAGTATTTT
CASSLQLGATDTQYF
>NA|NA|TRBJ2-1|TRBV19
TGTGCCAGTAGTATAGGAGGTAACGCCTACAATGAGCAGTTCTTC
CASSIGGNAYNEQFF
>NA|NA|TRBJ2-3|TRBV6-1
TGTGCCAGCAGGGGCGGAGGTGGCACAGATACGCAGTATTTT
CASRGGGGTDTQYF
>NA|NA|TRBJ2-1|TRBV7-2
TGTGCCAGCAGCTTAGCGGGGGACTCCTACAATGAGCAGTTCTTC
CASSLAGDSYNEQFF
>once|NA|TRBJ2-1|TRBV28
TGTGCCAGCAGTGCACCAGGGGTTGGGAGCTCCTACAATGAGCAGTTCTTC
CASSAPGVGSSYNEQFF
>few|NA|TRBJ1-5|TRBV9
TGTGCCAGCAGCCTAGACTGGGACGGCAATCAGCCCCAGCATTTT
CASSLDWDGNQPQHF
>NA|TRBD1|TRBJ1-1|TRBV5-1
TGCGCCAGCAGCTCGCTGGGACAGCGGAACACTGAAGCTTTCTTT
CASSSLGQRNTEAFF